These 21 T cell receptor beta chains came from one sample sequenced in a study of blood T cell repertoires in COVID-19. Sequencing used immunoSEQ multiplex PCR; TCRdb keeps in-frame clones, though not all of them. The table lists 94,000 or so clones, around 90% of them singletons. Sequencing was carried out using peripheral blood. Receptor source: a woman aged 80 or older with active COVID-19.

The gene calls are TRBV2 and TRBJ2-3; TRBD2 matches 9 bases. The CDR3 sequence is 15 residues long. Trimming removed 2 bases from V and 5 bases from J; junction bases left unmatched: 5. From germline, CDR1 is SNHLY and CDR2 FYNNEI. CDR3 nucleotides: TGTGCCAGCAGTGAAATGGGACTAGCAGGAGATACGCAGTATTTT. Translating gives CASSEMGLAGDTQYF.

The rearrangement uses TRBV12-5 and TRBJ2-1, with TRBD2 identical over 11 bases. The CDR3 consists of 14 residues. The germline CDR1 and CDR2 sequences are LGHNT and FRNRAP. V lost 2 bases and J lost 8; bases outside the gene matches: 2. The CDR3 protein is CASGLTSGSYEQFF. The CDR3, as DNA: TGTGCTAGTGGTTTGACTAGCGGGAGTTATGAGCAGTTCTTC.

The J gene is TRBJ2-7, the V gene TRBV15; 7 bases map to TRBD1. The CDR3 runs to 15 residues. The V segment lost 0 bases and the J segment 5 bases; nucleotides outside the gene matches: 7. Germline lookup yields CDR1 LNHNV and CDR2 YYDKDF (reference sequence). The CDR3 reads CATSRDLQGSNEQYF. The DNA for the CDR3 is TGTGCCACCAGCAGAGACCTACAGGGGAGCAACGAGCAGTACTTC.

V gene TRBV5-1 combines with J gene TRBJ1-6; TRBD1 agrees at 10 bases. CDR1 and CDR2 (germline): SGHRS, YFSETQ. This CDR3 comprises 17 residues. The V segment lost 2 bases and the J segment 2 bases; nucleotides outside the gene matches: 4. CDR3 sequence reads: CASSLGDRGTYNSPLHF. The CDR3 nucleotides read TGCGCCAGCAGCTTAGGGGACAGGGGTACCTATAATTCACCCCTCCACTTT.

The chain employs TRBV14 and TRBJ2-7; no definite D call. Deletions cut 1 base from V and 5 bases from J, with 24 bases between. The germline gives CDR1 SGHDN, CDR2 FVKESK. This CDR3 spans 18 amino acids. CDR3 loop: CASSQVPTGRRLLHEQYF. CDR3 bases: TGTGCCAGCAGCCAAGTCCCGACGGGTCGCCGTCTCCTCCACGAGCAGTACTTC.

The J gene is TRBJ2-7, the V gene TRBV12-3 or TRBV12-4; 7 bases line up with TRBD2. The CDR3 length is 13 residues. The junction had 7 bases not matched to a gene; V was cut back by 7 bases and J by 4 bases. The CDR3 region is CASTLVGGYEQYF. The CDR3 DNA sequence: TGTGCCAGCACCCTGGTGGGGGGGTACGAGCAGTACTTC.

V and J are TRBV6-5 and TRBJ2-7; a weak D match, TRBD1 (7 bases). Deletions cut 2 bases from V and 4 bases from J, with 15 bases between. Germline loops: CDR1 MNHEY, CDR2 SVGAGI. The CDR3 length is 15 residues. CDR3 DNA sequence: TGTGCCAGCAGTTACGGGCAGGGGGGAGTTTACGAGCAGTACTTC. This gives the protein CASSYGQGGVYEQYF.

This chain joins TRBV6-6 and TRBJ2-7; D remains ambiguous. V was trimmed by 2 bases and J by 2 bases, leaving 10 bases between them. The length of the CDR3 is 14 residues. Germline CDR1 and CDR2: MNHNY and SVGAGI (reference sequence). The CDR3 here is CASSYGRGTYEQYF. The CDR3 DNA is TGTGCCAGCAGTTACGGCCGCGGTACCTACGAGCAGTACTTC.

In DNA, the CDR3 is TGTGCCAGCAGCTCCCCCCAGGTCTTGAACACTGAAGCTTTCTTT. It yields the protein CASSSPQVLNTEAFF. The rearrangement joins TRBV7-9 to TRBJ1-1; D remains ambiguous. The CDR3 extends over 15 amino acids. The germline V gene has CDR1 SEHNR and CDR2 FQNEAQ (reference sequence). V dropped 4 bases and J dropped 0 bases, with 12 bases sitting between them.

This clone was recorded only once. V gene TRBV2 combines with J gene TRBJ2-1, with 7 positions matching TRBD2. The V gene end was trimmed by 7 bases and the J gene end by 2 bases; junction bases not matched to a gene: 8. The CDR3 length is 15 residues. The germline gives CDR1 SNHLY, CDR2 FYNNEI. In DNA, the CDR3 is TGTGCCAGCAAATGGGGAGGGCCGGCCTACAATGAGCAGTTCTTC. Translation gives CASKWGGPAYNEQFF.

The chain joins TRBV18 to TRBJ2-2, with D possibly matching TRBD2 (6 bases). Trimming stripped 1 base from V and 1 base from J, with 10 bases between. CDR1 and CDR2 from the germline V gene are KGHSH and LQKENI. This CDR3 is 16 amino acids long. The chain's CDR3 is CASSPLAGRNTGELFF. In DNA form, the CDR3 reads TGTGCCAGCTCACCACTGGCGGGGCGGAACACCGGGGAGCTGTTTTTT.

This clone was seen a few times. This chain connects TRBV7-2 to TRBJ1-1, with 7 bases lining up with TRBD1. The CDR3 is made up of 14 amino acids. V trimming: 5 bases; J trimming: 1 base; junction bases outside the gene matches: 4. Germline CDR1 reads SGHTA; CDR2 reads FQGNSA. The CDR3 coding sequence is TGTGCCAGCAGCCCGAGGACAGGGAACACTGAAGCTTTCTTT. Translation gives CASSPRTGNTEAFF.

This sequence joins TRBV9 and TRBJ1-2; TRBD1 agrees at 10 bases. J lost 6 bases, V lost 3 bases, and 11 bases had no gene match. Germline values: CDR1 SGDLS, CDR2 YYNGEE. The CDR3 is made up of 16 amino acids. CDR3 region: CASSAGGTGVVNGYTF. CDR3 bases: TGTGCCAGCAGCGCTGGTGGGACAGGGGTCGTTAATGGCTACACCTTC.

J is TRBJ2-2 and V is TRBV27, with D perhaps matching TRBD2 (6 bases). Germline V gene data show CDR1 as MNHEY and CDR2 as SMNVEV (reference sequence). This CDR3 contains 16 residues. Trimming removed 0 bases from V and 3 bases from J, with 11 bases in between. The CDR3 region is CASSLSGTFHTGELFF. The CDR3 DNA reads TGTGCCAGCAGTTTATCGGGGACTTTCCACACCGGGGAGCTGTTTTTT.

V usage is TRBV29-1 and J usage is TRBJ1-1; maybe TRBD1 (5 bases). V shed 4 bases and J shed 0 bases, with 12 bases lying between them. Germline CDR1 and CDR2: SQVTM and ANQGSEA. The CDR3 length is 14 residues. The CDR3 DNA is TGCAGCGTTGCCGCCCAGGGCCTGAACACTGAAGCTTTCTTT. Translating gives CSVAAQGLNTEAFF.

The chain combines TRBV9 with TRBJ2-3, with TRBD2 matching 10 bases. There are 14 residues in the CDR3. V gave up 3 bases and J gave up 6 bases; unmatched junction bases: 4. Per germline, CDR1 SGDLS and CDR2 YYNGEE. In nucleotides, the CDR3 is TGTGCCAGCAGCGCCGGGACTAGCGTGGATACGCAGTATTTT. Its protein product is CASSAGTSVDTQYF.

The J gene is TRBJ1-5, the V gene TRBV19; D is perhaps TRBD1 (6 bases). This CDR3 has 15 amino acids. The germline gives CDR1 LNHDA, CDR2 SQIVND (reference sequence). The V end lost 4 bases, the J end lost 3 bases, and 13 bases lay between the germline ends. The DNA of the CDR3 is TGTGCCAGTAGTAGGGCTAGGGGGTACAATCAGCCCCAGCATTTT. Its translation: CASSRARGYNQPQHF.

The gene calls are TRBV27 and TRBJ1-1, with D tentatively TRBD1 (6 bases). Germline V lookup: CDR1 MNHEY, CDR2 SMNVEV (reference sequence). The CDR3 extends over 14 amino acids. Trimming removed 4 bases at V and 7 bases at J, with 16 bases between. CDR3 in DNA: TGTGCCAGCAGTTCCCGACAGGTTTCCAATGAAGCTTTCTTT. It is translated as CASSSRQVSNEAFF.

DNA for the CDR3: TGTGCCACCAGCAGAGATGACGACAGGGGCCGCACAGATACGCAGTATTTT. Protein: CATSRDDDRGRTDTQYF. This sequence joins TRBV15 and TRBJ2-3; 8 bases are a match to TRBD1. This CDR3 comprises 17 residues. The V and J ends lost 0 bases and 1 base, in that order; junction bases with no gene match: 6. Germline CDR1 and CDR2: LNHNV and YYDKDF (reference sequence).

The chain has TRBV7-8 and TRBJ2-7; 10 bases are shared with TRBD1. Germline V lookup: CDR1 SGHVS, CDR2 FQNEAQ. This CDR3 comprises 15 residues. Trimming cost V 4 bases and J 7 bases; bases outside gene matches: 10. The CDR3 DNA sequence: TGTGCCAGCAGCTCGAGGACAGGGGGAGTAGGGGAGCAGTACTTC. It specifies CASSSRTGGVGEQYF.

The CDR3 coding sequence is TGTGCCAGCAGCTTAGTGGCTGCGGGAAAGGGCAATGAGCAGTTCTTC. Translating it yields CASSLVAAGKGNEQFF. The chain links TRBV11-2 to TRBJ2-1, with D perhaps TRBD2 (6 bases). Trimming shortened V by 1 base and J by 6 bases, and 16 bases separated the two germline ends. CDR3 length: 16 amino acids. The germline CDR1 and CDR2 sequences are SGHAT and FQNNGV.